Listed below are T cell receptor beta chains from one sample, sequenced in a study of blood T cells in healthy people across ages. MiXCR was run by TCRdb on the 5' RACE reads, yielding one entry per CDR3 protein. The sample records approximately 1,000,000 distinct CDR3 sequences, under 55% being singletons. What was sequenced was blood. The receptors derive from a woman aged 60 to 75 in good health. The CDR3 runs from the conserved cysteine through the conserved F or W. The order of the fields is V gene, J gene, D gene, clone size, CDR3 protein, CDR3 DNA. D genes are given only for firm matches. Only some rows state a clone size, as once, few, many or a class for expanded clones.

>TRBV28|TRBJ2-1|TRBD2|NA
CASSPPGLAVKETQFF
TGTGCCAGCAGTCCTCCGGGACTAGCGGTAAAAGAGACCCAGTTCTTC
>TRBV29-1|TRBJ2-1|NA|NA
CSVGRSKNEQFF
TGCAGCGTTGGCAGGTCGAAAAATGAGCAGTTCTTC
>TRBV20-1|TRBJ2-5|TRBD2|NA
CSASGLAHGNEQYF
TGCAGTGCTAGCGGACTAGCGCATGGCAATGAGCAGTACTTC
>TRBV6-6|TRBJ2-7|TRBD2|NA
CASSVPGLPYEQYF
TGTGCCAGCAGTGTACCGGGACTACCGTACGAGCAGTACTTC
>TRBV25-1|TRBJ2-7|TRBD2|NA
CASSGRMGLAGSYEQYF
TGTGCCAGCAGTGGCCGAATGGGCCTAGCGGGCTCCTACGAGCAGTACTTC
>TRBV5-6|TRBJ2-5|TRBD2|NA
CASSSGPASGSETQYF
TGTGCCAGCAGCTCCGGCCCGGCTAGCGGGAGTGAGACCCAGTACTTC
>TRBV15|TRBJ2-2|NA|few
CATSRGGPTGELFF
TGTGCCACCAGCAGAGGGGGTCCAACCGGGGAGCTGTTTTTT
>TRBV6-1|TRBJ1-4|TRBD1|few
CASSPDRVSNEKLFF
TGTGCCAGCAGTCCTGACAGGGTCTCTAATGAAAAACTGTTTTTT
>TRBV7-2|TRBJ2-7|TRBD1|NA
CASSLWTGLYEQYF
TGTGCCAGCAGCCTCTGGACAGGGTTGTACGAGCAGTACTTC
>TRBV5-1|TRBJ2-5|NA|NA
CASTSTEEIFQETQYF
TGCGCCAGCACTTCCACGGAGGAGATTTTCCAAGAGACCCAGTACTTC
>TRBV27|TRBJ2-5|TRBD1|few
CASRQGRQETQYF
TGTGCCAGCAGACAGGGGCGCCAAGAGACCCAGTACTTC
>TRBV25-1|TRBJ1-1|NA|once
CASGETDEAFF
TGTGCCAGCGGGGAGACAGATGAAGCTTTCTTT
>TRBV28|TRBJ2-7|TRBD1|few
CASTGTATTIYEQYF
TGTGCCAGCACCGGGACAGCAACCACCATCTACGAGCAGTACTTC
>TRBV20-1|TRBJ2-7|NA|NA
CSARDGVRTYEQYF
TGCAGTGCTAGAGATGGGGTCCGGACCTACGAGCAGTACTTC
>TRBV20-1|TRBJ2-1|TRBD1|NA
CSATSDRAAANEQFF
TGCAGTGCTACGTCGGACAGGGCGGCGGCCAATGAGCAGTTCTTC
>TRBV7-9|TRBJ1-2|NA|few
CASSVNLNYGYTF
TGTGCCAGCAGCGTAAATCTTAACTATGGCTACACCTTC
>TRBV6-5|TRBJ2-1|NA|once
CASSYRGSYEQFF
TGTGCCAGCAGTTATAGGGGCTCCTACGAGCAGTTCTTC
>TRBV7-2|TRBJ2-1|NA|few
CASSLSTNYNEQFF
TGTGCCAGCAGCTTAAGCACAAACTACAATGAGCAGTTCTTC
>TRBV11-2|TRBJ2-3|NA|NA
CATGLGTDTQYF
TGTGCCACTGGTCTGGGGACAGATACGCAGTATTTT
>TRBV29-1|TRBJ1-1|NA|few
CSVGALADTEAFF
TGCAGCGTGGGGGCCTTAGCCGACACTGAAGCTTTCTTT
>TRBV29-1|TRBJ2-5|NA|NA
CSAGGLGLKETQYF
TGCAGCGCCGGCGGGCTAGGACTAAAAGAGACCCAGTACTTC
>TRBV2|TRBJ2-3|TRBD2|NA
CASSGWEGGRDTQYF
TGTGCCAGCAGTGGTTGGGAGGGAGGAAGAGATACGCAGTATTTT
>TRBV4-1|TRBJ2-3|TRBD2|NA
CASSQTSGYTDTQYF
TGCGCCAGCAGCCAGACTAGCGGGTATACAGATACGCAGTATTTT
>TRBV12-3/TRBV12-4|TRBJ2-7|NA|few
CASSLGRATDEQYF
TGTGCCAGCAGTTTAGGGAGGGCGACTGACGAGCAGTACTTC
>TRBV25-1|TRBJ2-7|NA|few
CASSFYLEQYF
TGTGCCAGCAGTTTTTACCTCGAGCAGTACTTC
>TRBV6-5|TRBJ2-7|NA|many
CASSYGTTYEQYF
TGTGCCAGCAGTTACGGGACCACCTACGAGCAGTACTTC
>TRBV20-1|TRBJ1-1|NA|NA
CSARVKNTEAFF
TGCAGTGCTAGAGTCAAGAACACTGAAGCTTTCTTT
>TRBV6-5|TRBJ2-7|TRBD1|few
CASTHRDRGLYEQYF
TGTGCCAGCACCCACCGGGACAGGGGGCTTTACGAGCAGTACTTC
>TRBV29-1|TRBJ2-1|TRBD2|NA
CSVSETSRAYNEQFF
TGCAGCGTTTCAGAGACTAGCAGAGCCTACAATGAGCAGTTCTTC
>TRBV5-1|TRBJ1-1|TRBD1|NA
CASRGQGAMNTEAFF
TGCGCCAGCAGGGGACAGGGGGCCATGAACACTGAAGCTTTCTTT
>TRBV5-1|TRBJ2-1|TRBD2|NA
CASSVAGGAYNDQFF
TGCGCCAGCAGTGTAGCGGGGGGTGCCTACAATGATCAGTTCTTC
>TRBV6-1|TRBJ1-2|NA|few
CASSEGRGPLPRYTF
TGTGCCAGCAGTGAAGGGCGGGGGCCCCTCCCTCGCTACACCTTC
>TRBV10-3|TRBJ2-7|NA|NA
CAISESGLAGSEQYF
TGTGCCATCAGTGAGTCCGGACTCGCGGGTAGCGAGCAGTACTTC
>TRBV29-1|TRBJ2-5|TRBD2|few
CSAPGGPTSGTQYF
TGCAGCGCCCCGGGGGGTCCTACCTCAGGGACCCAGTACTTC
>TRBV13|TRBJ2-5|TRBD2|NA
CASSFSTSGSYETQYF
TGTGCCAGCAGCTTCTCGACTAGCGGGAGCTACGAGACCCAGTACTTC
>TRBV5-1|TRBJ2-2|NA|once
CASSLQGGDTGELFF
TGCGCCAGCAGCTTGCAGGGAGGCGACACCGGGGAGCTGTTTTTT
>TRBV7-2|TRBJ2-7|TRBD2|NA
CASSLAGGASSYEQYF
TGTGCCAGCAGCTTAGCCGGGGGGGCCAGCTCCTACGAGCAGTACTTC
>TRBV28|TRBJ2-7|NA|NA
CASSSGRDYEQYF
TGTGCCAGCAGCTCAGGACGGGACTACGAGCAGTACTTC
>TRBV20-1|TRBJ1-6|NA|few
CSARPGGYNSPLHF
TGCAGTGCTAGGCCCGGGGGCTATAATTCACCCCTCCACTTT
>TRBV28|TRBJ2-1|TRBD2|NA
CASSPRPSGSSYNEQFF
TGTGCCAGCAGTCCCCGCCCTAGCGGGAGTTCCTACAATGAGCAGTTCTTC
>TRBV29-1|TRBJ1-1|TRBD1|few
CSVVTGGTATEAFF
TGCAGCGTAGTCACAGGGGGCACGGCCACTGAAGCTTTCTTT
>TRBV12-3/TRBV12-4|TRBJ2-5|NA|NA
CASSLAQTGGQYF
TGTGCCAGCAGTTTAGCGCAGACTGGGGGGCAGTACTTC
>TRBV29-1|TRBJ1-2|NA|NA
CSVVSLFGYTF
TGCAGCGTTGTTTCATTGTTCGGCTACACCTTC
>TRBV5-4|TRBJ1-1|TRBD1|NA
CASSLGQGEGTEAFF
TGTGCCAGCAGCTTGGGTCAGGGGGAGGGCACTGAAGCTTTCTTT
>TRBV30|TRBJ2-6|NA|NA
CAWKNPGANVLTF
TGTGCCTGGAAAAACCCTGGGGCCAACGTCCTGACTTTC
>TRBV28|TRBJ2-3|TRBD2|few
CASSFRGSLGDTQYF
TGTGCCAGCAGTTTTCGCGGGAGTCTAGGGGATACGCAGTATTTT